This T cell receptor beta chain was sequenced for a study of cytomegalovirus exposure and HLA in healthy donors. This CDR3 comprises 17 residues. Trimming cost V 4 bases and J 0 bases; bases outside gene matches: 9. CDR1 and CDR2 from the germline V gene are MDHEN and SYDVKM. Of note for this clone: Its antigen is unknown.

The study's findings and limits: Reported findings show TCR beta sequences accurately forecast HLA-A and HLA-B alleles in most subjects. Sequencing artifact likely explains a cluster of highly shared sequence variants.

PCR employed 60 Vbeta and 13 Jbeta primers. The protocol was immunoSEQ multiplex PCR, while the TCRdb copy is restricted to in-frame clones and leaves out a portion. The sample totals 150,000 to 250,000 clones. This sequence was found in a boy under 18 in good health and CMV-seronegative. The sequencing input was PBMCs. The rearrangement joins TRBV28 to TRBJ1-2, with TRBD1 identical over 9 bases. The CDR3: CASSSPLGQGSNYGYTF. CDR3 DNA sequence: TGTGCCAGCAGTTCCCCCCTAGGACAGGGGTCTAACTATGGCTACACCTTC.